Presented here are 17 T cell receptor beta chains from one specimen sequenced in a study of blood T cells in healthy people across ages. Alongside a J-beta primer mix, a sample-barcoded 5' primer served in a second PCR lasting about 7 to 11 cycles. MiXCR, applied by TCRdb to the 5' RACE reads, yields one record per CDR3 protein. The sample holds about 680,000 distinct CDR3 sequences, 49% seen once. Specimen: blood. These receptors were taken from a woman aged 60 to 75 in good health.

This clonotype was recorded many times. This sequence joins TRBV7-2 and TRBJ2-5, with D perhaps TRBD1 (6 bases). This CDR3 has 14 residues. Germline assignment: CDR1 SGHTA and CDR2 FQGNSA. The V end was cut by 5 bases, the J end by 2 bases, with 12 bases between. Here the CDR3 reads CASSRQGIQETQYF. The CDR3 DNA reads as TGTGCCAGCAGCCGGCAGGGGATTCAAGAGACCCAGTACTTC.

The CDR3 sequence: CASSDRGWNEQFF. The DNA for the CDR3 is TGTGCCAGCAGCGACAGGGGGTGGAATGAGCAGTTCTTC. The chain joins TRBV7-2 to TRBJ2-1, with 9 bases fitting TRBD1. Unmatched junction bases numbered 3, after V lost 5 bases and J lost 7 bases. The germline V gene has CDR1 SGHTA and CDR2 FQGNSA. The CDR3 totals 13 residues. Drawing the rest from reference TRBV7-2 and TRBJ2-1, the complete variable domain is GAGVSQSPSNKVTEKGKDVELRCDPISGHTALYWYRQSLGQGLEFLIYFQGNSAPDKSGLPSDRFSAERTGGSVSTLTIQRTQQEDSAVYLCASSDRGWNEQFFGPGTRLTVL.

This clonotype was seen only a few times. The chain links TRBV5-1 to TRBJ1-1; 8 nucleotides line up with TRBD1. Germline assignment: CDR1 SGHRS and CDR2 YFSETQ. With 3 bases clipped from V and 2 bases from J, the junction kept 6 bases outside the gene matches. The CDR3 spans 15 residues. CDR3 bases: TGCGCCAGCAGCTCCTCCGGACAGGGTAACACTGAAGCTTTCTTT. This sequence encodes CASSSSGQGNTEAFF.

The table lists this clonotype with a few counts. This chain uses TRBV3-1 with TRBJ1-6; D call uncertain. This CDR3 region has 14 residues. Germline V gene lookup returns CDR1 LGHDT and CDR2 YNNKEL (reference sequence). V lost 0 bases to trimming and J lost 9 bases, with 9 bases between them. Written as DNA, the CDR3 is TGTGCCAGCAGCCAAGATTGGGCGGGTTCACCCCTCCACTTT. This encodes CASSQDWAGSPLHF.

The chain uses TRBV7-8 and TRBJ1-2; D gene unclear. The germline gives CDR1 SGHVS, CDR2 FQNEAQ. The CDR3 runs 12 residues. The V gene lost 4 bases and the J gene lost 5 bases, with 8 bases spanning the gap. CDR3 nucleotide sequence: TGTGCCAGCAGCTCAACTGCTTATGGCTACACCTTC. It translates to CASSSTAYGYTF.

This chain connects TRBV20-1 to TRBJ2-5; 10 nucleotides match TRBD2. TRBJ2-7 explains the end of the DNA better; the J call may be wrong. The CDR3 has 15 residues. The germline V gene has CDR1 DFQATT and CDR2 SNEGSKA (reference sequence). This CDR3 reads CSASSLAGGRYEQYF. The DNA for the CDR3 is TGCAGTGCTAGTTCTTTAGCGGGAGGCCGCTACGAGCAGTACTTC.

This clonotype was seen more than once but under ten times. This sequence joins TRBV29-1 and TRBJ1-1; possible D gene TRBD1, 5 bases. This CDR3 region has 12 residues. The V end was cut by 4 bases, the J end by 1 base, with 7 bases between. CDR1 and CDR2 from the germline V gene are SQVTM and ANQGSEA. CDR3: CSVADTNTEAFF. The DNA of the CDR3 is TGCAGCGTTGCGGACACGAACACTGAAGCTTTCTTT.

The chain joins TRBV5-1 to TRBJ2-7; TRBD2 might be the D (6 bases). Germline loops: CDR1 SGHRS, CDR2 YFSETQ. The V gene lost 3 bases and the J gene lost 2 bases, with 15 bases spanning the gap. The CDR3 has 15 amino acids. CDR3 DNA: TGCGCCAGCAGCTCGGTGGGGACTGTCACCTACGAGCAGTACTTC. Translation: CASSSVGTVTYEQYF.

This clonotype was recorded once. V usage is TRBV14 and J usage is TRBJ2-1; D may be TRBD2 (6 bases). CDR1 and CDR2 from the germline V gene are SGHDN and FVKESK. V dropped 0 bases and J dropped 3 bases, with 18 bases sitting between them. The CDR3 extends over 18 amino acids. CDR3 in amino acids: CASSQDGLYREIYNEQFF. Here the CDR3 DNA reads TGTGCCAGCAGCCAAGATGGGTTGTACCGGGAGATCTACAATGAGCAGTTCTTC.

The sample holds a few counts of this clonotype. This sequence joins TRBV4-2 and TRBJ2-7; 12 positions match TRBD2. This CDR3 has 18 residues. With V trimmed by 4 bases and J by 0 bases, 10 bases remained unmatched. The germline gives CDR1 LGHNA, CDR2 YNFKEQ. This CDR3 reads CASSLGQPGLAGSYEQYF. For the CDR3, the DNA is TGTGCCAGCAGCCTTGGACAACCGGGACTAGCGGGCTCCTACGAGCAGTACTTC.

The chain couples TRBV28 to TRBJ1-3; TRBD1 is a possible D gene (6 bases). CDR3 length: 14 residues. The V end lost 3 bases, the J end lost 2 bases, and 8 bases lay between the germline ends. Per the germline V gene, CDR1 is MDHEN and CDR2 is SYDVKM. CDR3 region: CASSFTGTGNTIYF. CDR3 nucleotides: TGTGCCAGCAGTTTTACAGGGACTGGAAACACCATATATTTT.

The rearrangement uses TRBV20-1 and TRBJ2-5; TRBD2 matches 10 bases. The CDR3 length is 14 residues. Germline-derived CDR1 and CDR2 are DFQATT and SNEGSKA (reference sequence). V dropped 2 bases and J dropped 4; count of bases not matched to a gene: 4. CDR3 sequence reads: CSARLAGDRETQYF. DNA for the CDR3: TGCAGTGCTAGACTAGCGGGAGATCGAGAGACCCAGTACTTC.

This clonotype showed up just a few times. This may be a read error, as it is one base from a much larger clone. The chain couples TRBV12-3 or TRBV12-4 to TRBJ2-1, with D unclear. The DNA end is more similar to TRBJ2-7, so the J call may be wrong. CDR3 length: 13 residues. The CDR3 reads CASRARSYNEQYF. CDR3 nucleotide sequence: TGTGCCAGCAGAGCTAGGTCCTACAATGAGCAGTACTTC.

A single count supports this clonotype. The chain employs TRBV4-3 and TRBJ2-3, with D possibly being TRBD2 (6 bases). The CDR3 runs to 18 residues. Trimming stripped 1 base from V and 3 bases from J, with 20 bases between. The germline CDR1 and CDR2 sequences are LGHNA and YSLEER. CDR3 DNA sequence: TGCGCCAGCAGCCAAGGAGGATCCGGGGCGGGAAAAACAGATACGCAGTATTTT. Amino acids: CASSQGGSGAGKTDTQYF.

This clonotype was recorded a few times. The V call is TRBV2, the J call TRBJ2-4; possibly TRBD1 for D (6 bases). This CDR3 has 14 residues. Germline V CDR1 and CDR2: SNHLY, FYNNEI. The V end was cut by 6 bases, the J end by 13 bases, with 22 bases between. CDR3 sequence reads: CASRAAGTPMWQYF. The CDR3 region has the DNA TGTGCCAGCAGAGCCGCCGGGACACCGATGTGGCAGTACTTC.

This clonotype was counted between two and nine times. The rearrangement uses TRBV29-1 and TRBJ2-1, with 10 bases identical to TRBD2. Germline V gene data show CDR1 as SQVTM and CDR2 as ANQGSEA. The length of the CDR3 is 15 residues. J gave up 1 base and V 7 bases, and 7 bases lay outside the gene matches. The CDR3 protein is CSAPSGSSSYNEQFF. CDR3 bases: TGCAGCGCCCCTAGCGGGAGCAGTTCCTACAATGAGCAGTTCTTC.

The V gene is TRBV11-2, the J gene TRBJ2-1, with D hard to call. V shed 0 bases and J shed 0 bases, with 12 bases lying between them. This CDR3 region has 17 residues. CDR1 and CDR2 from the germline V gene are SGHAT and FQNNGV. The CDR3 sequence is CASSLDPAAGSYNEQFF. DNA of the CDR3: TGTGCCAGCAGCTTAGATCCCGCGGCCGGCTCCTACAATGAGCAGTTCTTC.